Reported below is one T cell receptor beta chain. The data originate from a study of blood T cell repertoires in COVID-19. Study-wide context: Donors in the United States, Italy and Spain gave samples during acute or convalescent COVID-19.

Unmatched junction bases numbered 8, after V lost 0 bases and J lost 7 bases. Germline CDR1 is SGHKS and CDR2 is YYEKEE (reference sequence). The CDR3 totals 16 residues. The assay was immunoSEQ multiplex PCR, and TCRdb's table has in-frame clones only and misses some. This sample has approximately 200,000 clones, with roughly four fifths found just once. The sequencing input was peripheral blood. The TCR originated in a woman aged 25 to 39 with acute or convalescent COVID-19. This chain links TRBV5-5 with TRBJ2-7, with 12 bases that match TRBD2. CDR3 protein: CASSLAALAGGGEQYF. CDR3 bases: TGTGCCAGCAGCTTGGCGGCGCTAGCGGGAGGGGGAGAGCAGTACTTC.